The 2 T cell receptor beta chains given below trace back to one sample, sequenced in a study of T cell responses to AZD1222 COVID-19 vaccine. TCRdb's copy holds only in-frame clones and misses some; the assay was immunoSEQ multiplex PCR. The sample records some 120,000 clones, roughly 85% being singletons. The sample was peripheral blood, taken on day 0 of AZD1222 vaccination. The source of these receptors is an adult in good health.

This chain connects TRBV3-1 (or the pseudogene TRBV3-2) to TRBJ1-3; D is undetermined. Germline assignment: CDR1 LGHDT and CDR2 YNNKEL (reference sequence). V lost 4 bases to trimming and J lost 4 bases, with 8 bases between them. The CDR3 is made up of 13 amino acids. CDR3 sequence reads: CASSLLEGNTIYF. For the CDR3, the DNA is TGTGCCAGCAGCCTTCTGGAAGGAAACACCATATATTTT.

The chain links TRBV6-2 or TRBV6-3 to TRBJ2-2; 7 bases match TRBD1. Looked up from germline, CDR1 is MNHEY and CDR2 is SVGEGT. The ends lost 2 bases at V and 5 bases at J; junction bases unmatched: 8. The CDR3 sequence is 16 residues long. The CDR3 protein is CASSYTDRVGTGELFF. In DNA, the CDR3 is TGTGCCAGCAGTTACACCGACAGGGTTGGGACCGGGGAGCTGTTTTTT.